The entry below gives a single T cell receptor beta chain sequence along with its context. The table came from immunoSEQ multiplex PCR; TCRdb's copy has only in-frame clones and leaves some out. The repertoire includes 250,000 to 300,000 clones, 88% of them detected once, and more than 8.5% sits in the top ten. The sample originates from a study of blood T cell repertoires in COVID-19. The origin of this receptor is a woman aged 70 to 79 with COVID-19, enrolled during active disease. Sequenced: peripheral blood.

This CDR3 is CASSPQGARLEEQYF. As DNA, the CDR3 is TGTGCCAGCAGTCCTCAGGGGGCGCGGCTCGAGGAGCAGTACTTC. This chain connects TRBV28 to TRBJ2-7; 8 bases fit TRBD1. The junction had 13 bases not matched to a gene; V was cut back by 5 bases and J by 7 bases. The CDR3 covers 15 residues. Germline V gives CDR1 MDHEN, CDR2 SYDVKM.